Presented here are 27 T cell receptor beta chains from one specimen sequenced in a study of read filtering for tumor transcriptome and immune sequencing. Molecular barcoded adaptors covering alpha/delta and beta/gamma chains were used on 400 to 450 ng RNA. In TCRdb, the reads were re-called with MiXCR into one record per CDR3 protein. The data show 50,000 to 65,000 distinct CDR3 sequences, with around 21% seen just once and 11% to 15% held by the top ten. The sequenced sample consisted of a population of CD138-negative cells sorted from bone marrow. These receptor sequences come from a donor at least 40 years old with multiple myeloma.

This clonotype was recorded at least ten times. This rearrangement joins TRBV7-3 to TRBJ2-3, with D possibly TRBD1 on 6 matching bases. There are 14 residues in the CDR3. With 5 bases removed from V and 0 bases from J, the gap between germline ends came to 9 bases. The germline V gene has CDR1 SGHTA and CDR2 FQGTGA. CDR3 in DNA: TGTGCCAGCAGCCTACAGGGTAGCACAGATACGCAGTATTTT. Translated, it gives CASSLQGSTDTQYF.

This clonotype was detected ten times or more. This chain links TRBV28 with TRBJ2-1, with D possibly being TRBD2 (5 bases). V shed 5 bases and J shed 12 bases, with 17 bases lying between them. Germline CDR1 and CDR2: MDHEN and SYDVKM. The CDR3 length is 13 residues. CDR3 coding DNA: TGTGCCAGCAGTCCGCGGACTGGGGATTGGCAGTTCTTC. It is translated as CASSPRTGDWQFF.

CDR3 coding DNA: TGTGCCACCGAGACCGGGTCGAGCACCGGGGAGCTGTTTTTT. Translation gives CATETGSSTGELFF. The chain is built from TRBV15 and TRBJ2-2; D gene unclear. Germline values: CDR1 LNHNV, CDR2 YYDKDF (reference sequence). This CDR3 is built from 14 residues. Trimming left V 8 bases short and J 4 bases short, with 14 bases between.

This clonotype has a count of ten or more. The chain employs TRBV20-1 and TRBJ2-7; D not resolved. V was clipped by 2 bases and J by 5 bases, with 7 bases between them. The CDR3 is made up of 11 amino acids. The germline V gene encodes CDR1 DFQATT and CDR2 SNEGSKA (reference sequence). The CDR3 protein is CSARRDNEQYF. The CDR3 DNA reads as TGCAGTGCTAGAAGGGATAACGAGCAGTACTTC.

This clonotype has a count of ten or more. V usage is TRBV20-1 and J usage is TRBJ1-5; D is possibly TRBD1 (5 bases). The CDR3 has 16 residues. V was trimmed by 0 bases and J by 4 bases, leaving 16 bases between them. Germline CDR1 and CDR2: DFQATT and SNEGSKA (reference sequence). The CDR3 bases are TGCAGTGCTAGAGATTCCGGGAGCCGGGGGAATCAGCCCCAGCATTTT. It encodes CSARDSGSRGNQPQHF.

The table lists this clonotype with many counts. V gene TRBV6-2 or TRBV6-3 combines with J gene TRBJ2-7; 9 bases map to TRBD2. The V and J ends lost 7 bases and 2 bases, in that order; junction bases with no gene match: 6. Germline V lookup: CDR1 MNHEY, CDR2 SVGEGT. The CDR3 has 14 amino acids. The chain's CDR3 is CASTLAGATYEQYF. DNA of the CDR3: TGTGCCAGCACCTTAGCGGGGGCCACCTACGAGCAGTACTTC.

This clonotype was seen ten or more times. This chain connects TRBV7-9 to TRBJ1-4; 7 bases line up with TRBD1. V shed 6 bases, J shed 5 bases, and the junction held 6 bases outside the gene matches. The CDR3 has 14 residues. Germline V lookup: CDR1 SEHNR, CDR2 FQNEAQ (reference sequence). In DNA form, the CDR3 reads TGTGCCAGCAGTCAGGACAGGTCCAATGAAAAACTGTTTTTT. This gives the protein CASSQDRSNEKLFF.

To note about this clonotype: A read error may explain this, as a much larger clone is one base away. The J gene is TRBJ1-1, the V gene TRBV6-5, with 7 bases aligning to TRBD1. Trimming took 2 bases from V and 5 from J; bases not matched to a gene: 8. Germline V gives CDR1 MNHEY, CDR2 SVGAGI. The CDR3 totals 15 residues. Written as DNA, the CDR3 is TGTGCCAGCAGTTACCCGCGACAGGGAAAGACTGAAGCTTTCTTT. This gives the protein CASSYPRQGKTEAFF.

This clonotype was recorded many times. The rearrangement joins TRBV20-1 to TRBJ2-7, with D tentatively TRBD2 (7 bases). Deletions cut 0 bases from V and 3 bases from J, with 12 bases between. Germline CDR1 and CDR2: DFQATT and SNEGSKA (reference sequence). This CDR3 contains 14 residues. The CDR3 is CSARDLGGGYEQYF. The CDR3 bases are TGCAGTGCTAGAGATCTAGGGGGGGGCTACGAGCAGTACTTC.

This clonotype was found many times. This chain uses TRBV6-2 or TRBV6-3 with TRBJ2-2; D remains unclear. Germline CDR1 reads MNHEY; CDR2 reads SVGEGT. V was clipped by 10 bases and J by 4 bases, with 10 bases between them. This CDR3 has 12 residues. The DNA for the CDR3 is TGTGCCATCCGAAGGGTCACCGGGGAGCTGTTTTTT. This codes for CAIRRVTGELFF.

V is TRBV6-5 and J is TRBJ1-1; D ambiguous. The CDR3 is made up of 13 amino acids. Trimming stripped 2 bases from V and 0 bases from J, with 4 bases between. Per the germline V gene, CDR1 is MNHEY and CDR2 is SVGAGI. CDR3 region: CASSYLMNTEAFF. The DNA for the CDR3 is TGTGCCAGCAGTTACCTAATGAACACTGAAGCTTTCTTT.

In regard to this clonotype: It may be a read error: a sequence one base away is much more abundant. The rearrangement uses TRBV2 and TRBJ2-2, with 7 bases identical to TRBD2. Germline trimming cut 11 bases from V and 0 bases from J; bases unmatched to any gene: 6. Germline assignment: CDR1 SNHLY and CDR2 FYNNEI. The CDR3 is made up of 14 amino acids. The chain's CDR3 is CAGQGGPNTGELFF. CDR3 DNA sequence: TGTGCCGGCCAGGGAGGGCCGAACACCGGGGAGCTGTTTTTT.

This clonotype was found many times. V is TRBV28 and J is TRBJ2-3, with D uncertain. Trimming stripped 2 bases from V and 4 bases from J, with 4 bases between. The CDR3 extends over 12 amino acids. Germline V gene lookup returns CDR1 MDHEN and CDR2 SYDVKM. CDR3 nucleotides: TGTGCCAGCAGTTTAAGGTCAGATACGCAGTATTTT. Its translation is CASSLRSDTQYF.

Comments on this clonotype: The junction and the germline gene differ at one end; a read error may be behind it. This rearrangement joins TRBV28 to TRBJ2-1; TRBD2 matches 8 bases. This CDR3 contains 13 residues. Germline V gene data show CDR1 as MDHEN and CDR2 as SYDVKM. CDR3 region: CASSSPGRVEQSF. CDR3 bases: TGTGCCAGCAGTTCCCCCGGGAGGGTAGAACAGTCCTTC.

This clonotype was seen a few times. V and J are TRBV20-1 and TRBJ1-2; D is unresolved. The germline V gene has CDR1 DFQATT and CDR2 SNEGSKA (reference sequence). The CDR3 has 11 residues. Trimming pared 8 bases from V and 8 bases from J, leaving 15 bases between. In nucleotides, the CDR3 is TGCAGTTGCTTCACTTCTGGGGGCTACACCTTC. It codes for CSCFTSGGYTF.

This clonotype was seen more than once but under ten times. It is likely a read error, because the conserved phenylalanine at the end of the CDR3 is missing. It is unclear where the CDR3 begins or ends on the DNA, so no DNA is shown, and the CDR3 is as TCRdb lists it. The CDR3 loop is CASSNRQGPSI. The chain recombines TRBV2 with TRBJ2-5; TRBD1 was called by the table and not checked on the DNA. The CDR3 region is 11 residues in length, termini included. Germline CDR1 is SNHLY and CDR2 is FYNNEI.

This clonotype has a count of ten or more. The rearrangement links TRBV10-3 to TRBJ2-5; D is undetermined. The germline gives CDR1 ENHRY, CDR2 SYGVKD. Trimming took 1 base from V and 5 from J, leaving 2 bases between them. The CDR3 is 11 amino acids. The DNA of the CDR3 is TGTGCCATCAGTGAGTTGGAGACCCAGTACTTC. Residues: CAISELETQYF.

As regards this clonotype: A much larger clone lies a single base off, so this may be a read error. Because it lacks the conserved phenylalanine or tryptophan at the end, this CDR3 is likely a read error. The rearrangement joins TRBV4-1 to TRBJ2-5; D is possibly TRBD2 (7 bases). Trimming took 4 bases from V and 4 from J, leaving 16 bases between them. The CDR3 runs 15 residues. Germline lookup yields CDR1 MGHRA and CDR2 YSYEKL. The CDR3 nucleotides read TGCGCCAGCAGCCGTGGAAACAGGGAGGGAGAGACCCAGTACCTC. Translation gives CASSRGNREGETQYL.

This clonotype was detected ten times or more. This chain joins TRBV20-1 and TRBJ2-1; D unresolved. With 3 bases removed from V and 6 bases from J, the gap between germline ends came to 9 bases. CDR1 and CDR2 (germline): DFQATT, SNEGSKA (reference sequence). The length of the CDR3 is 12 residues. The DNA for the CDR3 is TGCAGTGCTAGTGGGTCAATCAATGAGCAGTTCTTC. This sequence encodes CSASGSINEQFF.

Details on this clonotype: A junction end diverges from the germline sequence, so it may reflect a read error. Here the CDR3 DNA reads TGCAGCGTTGAAGGCGCCGGGTCCTTCTCTGGAAACATCATATATTTT. Translating it yields CSVEGAGSFSGNIIYF. The chain links TRBV29-1 to TRBJ1-3; the D is unclear. Germline CDR1 SQVTM, CDR2 ANQGSEA. The CDR3 has 16 amino acids.

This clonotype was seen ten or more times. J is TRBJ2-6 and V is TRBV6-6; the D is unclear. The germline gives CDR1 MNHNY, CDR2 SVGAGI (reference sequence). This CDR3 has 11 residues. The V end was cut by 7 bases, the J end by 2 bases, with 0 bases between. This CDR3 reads CASTGANVLTF. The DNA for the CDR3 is TGTGCCAGCACTGGGGCCAACGTCCTGACTTTC.

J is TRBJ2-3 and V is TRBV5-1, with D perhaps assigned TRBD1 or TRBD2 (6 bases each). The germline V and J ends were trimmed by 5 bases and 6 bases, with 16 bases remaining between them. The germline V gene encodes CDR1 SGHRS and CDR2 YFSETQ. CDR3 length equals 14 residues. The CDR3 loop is CASRMSGAPDTQYF. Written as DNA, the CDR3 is TGCGCCAGCAGAATGTCGGGGGCCCCGGATACGCAGTATTTT.

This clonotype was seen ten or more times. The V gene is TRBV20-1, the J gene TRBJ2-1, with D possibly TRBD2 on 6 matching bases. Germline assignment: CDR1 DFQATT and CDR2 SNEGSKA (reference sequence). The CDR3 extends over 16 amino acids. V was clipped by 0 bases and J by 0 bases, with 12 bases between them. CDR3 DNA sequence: TGCAGTGCTAGAGATCAGCGGGCTAGCTCCTACAATGAGCAGTTCTTC. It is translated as CSARDQRASSYNEQFF.

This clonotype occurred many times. In DNA form, the CDR3 reads TGCAGCGTTGCGGGGGGGGGCCGGGCTGAAGCTTTCTTT. This sequence encodes CSVAGGGRAEAFF. The V and J genes are TRBV29-1 and TRBJ1-1, with D tentatively TRBD1 (6 bases). The germline V and J ends were trimmed by 4 bases and 6 bases, with 15 bases remaining between them. Looked up from germline, CDR1 is SQVTM and CDR2 is ANQGSEA. The CDR3 is 13 amino acids.

The CDR3 bases are TGTGCCAGCAGACCTCACGGGGGCTTGGTAAACACCATATATTTT. Encoded protein: CASRPHGGLVNTIYF. The chain joins TRBV12-3 or TRBV12-4 to TRBJ1-3; possible D gene TRBD1, 6 bases. The CDR3 totals 15 residues. V was shortened by 6 bases and J by 6 bases, with 18 bases between the two germline ends.

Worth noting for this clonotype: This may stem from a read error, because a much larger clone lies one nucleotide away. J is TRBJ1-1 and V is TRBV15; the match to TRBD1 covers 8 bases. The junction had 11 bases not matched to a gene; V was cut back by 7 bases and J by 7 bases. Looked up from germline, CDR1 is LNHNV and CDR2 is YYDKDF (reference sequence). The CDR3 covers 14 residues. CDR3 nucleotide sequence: TGTGCCACCATCAGGGGGCGGGGGGACAATGAAGCTTTCTTT. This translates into CATIRGRGDNEAFF.

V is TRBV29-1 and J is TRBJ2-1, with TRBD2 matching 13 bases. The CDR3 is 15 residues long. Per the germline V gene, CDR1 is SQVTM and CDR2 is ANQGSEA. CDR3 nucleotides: TGCTGCGCCCGACAACTAGCGGGAGGGTACAATGAGCAGTTCTTC. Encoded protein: CCARQLAGGYNEQFF.